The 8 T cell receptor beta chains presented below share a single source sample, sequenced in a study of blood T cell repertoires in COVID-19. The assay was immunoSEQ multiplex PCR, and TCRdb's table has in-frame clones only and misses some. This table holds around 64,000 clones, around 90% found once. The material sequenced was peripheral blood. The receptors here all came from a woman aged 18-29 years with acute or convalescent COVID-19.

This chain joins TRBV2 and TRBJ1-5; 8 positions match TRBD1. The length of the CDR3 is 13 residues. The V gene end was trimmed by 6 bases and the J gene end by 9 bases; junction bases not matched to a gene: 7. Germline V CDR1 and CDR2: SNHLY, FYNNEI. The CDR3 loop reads CASRGTGVGPQHF. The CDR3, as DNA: TGTGCCAGCAGAGGGACAGGTGTTGGGCCCCAGCATTTT.

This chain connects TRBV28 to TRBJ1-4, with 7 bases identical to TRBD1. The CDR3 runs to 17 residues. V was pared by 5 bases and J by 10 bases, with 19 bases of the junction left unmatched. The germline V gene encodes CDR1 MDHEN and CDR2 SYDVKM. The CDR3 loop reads CASSPTLQGLSPRKLFF. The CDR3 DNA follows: TGTGCCAGCAGTCCTACTCTACAGGGGCTGTCTCCCCGAAAACTGTTTTTT.

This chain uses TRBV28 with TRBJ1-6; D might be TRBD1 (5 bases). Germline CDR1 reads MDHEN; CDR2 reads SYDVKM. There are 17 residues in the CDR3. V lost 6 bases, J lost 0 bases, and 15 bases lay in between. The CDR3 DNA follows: TGTGCCAGCAGCCCCGGGGGGTTCAGCTCCTATAATTCACCCCTCCACTTT. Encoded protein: CASSPGGFSSYNSPLHF.

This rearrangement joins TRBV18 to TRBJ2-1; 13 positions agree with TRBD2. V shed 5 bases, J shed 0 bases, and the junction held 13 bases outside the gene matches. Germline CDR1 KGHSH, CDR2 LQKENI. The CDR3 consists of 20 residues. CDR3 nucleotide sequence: TGTGCCAGCTCATCCGACGGGACTAGCGGGACCCCGAGCTCCTACAATGAGCAGTTCTTC. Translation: CASSSDGTSGTPSSYNEQFF.

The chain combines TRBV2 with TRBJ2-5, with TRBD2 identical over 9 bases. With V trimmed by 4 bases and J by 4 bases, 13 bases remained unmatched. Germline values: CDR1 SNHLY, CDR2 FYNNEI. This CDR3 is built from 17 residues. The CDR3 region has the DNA TGTGCCAGCAGTGTGTTATCTGGCGGGAGGGCCGGAGAGACCCAGTACTTC. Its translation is CASSVLSGGRAGETQYF.

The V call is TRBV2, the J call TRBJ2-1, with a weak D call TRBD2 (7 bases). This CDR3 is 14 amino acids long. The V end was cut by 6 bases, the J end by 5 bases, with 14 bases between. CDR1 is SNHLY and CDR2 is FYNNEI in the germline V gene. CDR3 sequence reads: CASRRGQNNNEQFF. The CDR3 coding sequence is TGTGCCAGCAGGCGGGGGCAGAATAACAATGAGCAGTTCTTC.

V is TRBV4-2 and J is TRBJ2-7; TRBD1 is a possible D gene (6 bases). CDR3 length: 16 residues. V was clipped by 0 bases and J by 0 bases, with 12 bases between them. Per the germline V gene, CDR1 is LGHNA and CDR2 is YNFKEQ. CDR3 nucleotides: TGTGCCAGCAGCCAAGAGGGGGCTGTTAGCTCCTACGAGCAGTACTTC. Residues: CASSQEGAVSSYEQYF.

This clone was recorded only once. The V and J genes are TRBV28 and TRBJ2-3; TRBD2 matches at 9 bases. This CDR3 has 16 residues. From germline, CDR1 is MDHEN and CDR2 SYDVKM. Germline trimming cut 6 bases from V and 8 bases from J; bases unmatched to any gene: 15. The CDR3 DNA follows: TGTGCCAGCAGCCCTTCACTAGCGGGCACTGTCGTTACGCAGTATTTT. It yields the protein CASSPSLAGTVVTQYF.